The clone carrying this T cell receptor beta chain was recorded a few times. What it binds is not known. This sample was included in a study of naive and memory T cell subsets. General study results and limits: Especially in CD8 cells, naive repertoires contained a few larger clonotypes, possibly CD45RA-re-expressing memory cells. From naive to CM, EM and EMRA, diversity decreased and Gini increased.

An equimolar mix of two oligonucleotides served as the beta constant-region primer for TRBC1 and TRBC2. The ligated cDNA underwent four PCR rounds using SP2 and nested alpha and beta constant-region primers. A 12-nucleotide UMI and the SP2 primer were added to the cDNA 3' end by oligonucleotide ligation. MiXCR, run by TCRdb on the UMI-ligation and nested PCR reads, gives a single entry per CDR3 protein. Of approximately 90,000 distinct CDR3 sequences listed, 11% are singletons. After CD4 positive bead selection, the CD4-negative fraction gave CD8 T cells. Cells stained for CD3, CD4, CD8, CD45RA and CD27 were sorted into four subsets. This sequence was found in a human donor in good health. The source material was naive CD4+ T cells from blood.

The chain's CDR3 is CAWSGGQGADTQYF. Here the CDR3 DNA reads TGTGCCTGGAGTGGGGGACAGGGGGCCGATACGCAGTATTTT. The chain joins TRBV30 to TRBJ2-3; 12 nucleotides align to TRBD1. CDR3 length: 14 amino acids. J was trimmed by 6 bases and V by 1 base; bases with no gene match: 2. Germline V gene sequence: CDR1 GTSNPN, CDR2 SVGIG (reference sequence).